The present entry profiles one TCR beta chain with its context. The data were taken from a study of blood T cell repertoires in COVID-19. Study context: Some COVID-19 samples were acute and others convalescent; all came from the United States, Italy and Spain.

As handled by the study authors: Nucleated cell counts were estimated from reference gene primer amplification. Sequencing was performed with immunoSEQ multiplex PCR; in TCRdb, only in-frame clones are kept and a portion is missing. The DNA was the basis for D and trimming; V, J and clone size are from that table. The data hold 270,000 or so clones, with 91% observed a single time. The CDR3 sequence is 14 residues long. With V trimmed by 4 bases and J by 5 bases, 8 bases remained unmatched. Per the germline V gene, CDR1 is SGDLS and CDR2 is YYNGEE. Exposed enrollees encountered a COVID-19 case at some point within 2 weeks before study entry.

This chain connects TRBV9 to TRBJ1-2; 7 nucleotides match TRBD1. The origin of this receptor is a man aged 40-50 years who had been exposed to COVID-19. Sequenced: PBMCs or T cells enriched from blood (not recorded which). The CDR3 is CASSMPGQKYGYTF. The CDR3 coding sequence is TGTGCCAGCAGCATGCCGGGACAGAAATATGGCTACACCTTC.